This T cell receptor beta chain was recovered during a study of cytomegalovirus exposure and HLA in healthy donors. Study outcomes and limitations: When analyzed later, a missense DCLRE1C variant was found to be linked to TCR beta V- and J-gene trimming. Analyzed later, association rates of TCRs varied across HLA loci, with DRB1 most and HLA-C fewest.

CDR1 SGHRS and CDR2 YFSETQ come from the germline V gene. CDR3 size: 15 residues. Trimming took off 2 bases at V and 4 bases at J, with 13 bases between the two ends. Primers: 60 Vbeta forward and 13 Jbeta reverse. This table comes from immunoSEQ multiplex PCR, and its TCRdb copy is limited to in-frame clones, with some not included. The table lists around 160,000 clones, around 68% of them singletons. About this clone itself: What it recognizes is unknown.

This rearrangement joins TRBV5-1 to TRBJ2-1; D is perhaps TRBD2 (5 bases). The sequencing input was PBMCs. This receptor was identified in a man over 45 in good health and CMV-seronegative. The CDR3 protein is CASSFSGNKYNEQFF. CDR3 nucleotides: TGCGCCAGCAGCTTTTCCGGGAACAAATACAATGAGCAGTTCTTC.